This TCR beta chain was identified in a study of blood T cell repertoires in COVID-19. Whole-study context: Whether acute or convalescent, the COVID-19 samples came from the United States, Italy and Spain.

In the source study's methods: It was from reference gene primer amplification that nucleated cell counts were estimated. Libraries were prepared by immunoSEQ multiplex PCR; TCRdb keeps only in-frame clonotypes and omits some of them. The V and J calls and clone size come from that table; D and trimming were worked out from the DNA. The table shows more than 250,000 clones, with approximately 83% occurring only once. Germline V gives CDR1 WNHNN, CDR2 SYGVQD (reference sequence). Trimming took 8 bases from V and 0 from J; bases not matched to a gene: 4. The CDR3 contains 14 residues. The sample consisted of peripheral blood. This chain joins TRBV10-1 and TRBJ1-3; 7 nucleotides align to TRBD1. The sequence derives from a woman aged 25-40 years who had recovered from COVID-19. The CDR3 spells CASPGQVSGNTIYF. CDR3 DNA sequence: TGCGCCAGCCCCGGACAGGTCTCTGGAAACACCATATATTTT.